This T cell receptor beta chain was obtained from a study of T-cell memory formation after mild COVID-19. Findings and caveats of the study: The study detected some responding clones in pre-infection memory, suggesting cross-reactive memory joined. SARS-CoV-2 specificity of second-wave clones peaking day 37 was unconfirmed.

In germline, CDR1 is SGHRS, CDR2 YFSETQ. The CDR3 contains 15 residues. The ends lost 1 base at V and 8 bases at J; junction bases unmatched: 6. On this clonotype itself: Its antigen is not identified.

Using its own MiXCR run on the 5' RACE reads, TCRdb lists one record per CDR3 protein. Of fewer than 450,000 distinct CDR3 sequences in the sample, roughly 20% were seen once. The chain uses TRBV5-1 and TRBJ2-1; 10 nucleotides line up with TRBD2. Sequenced: PBMCs or a T cell subset sorted from them (not recorded which). This sequence was found in an adult woman who had mild COVID-19 (a few samples of this study predate the infection). Cell type and time point are not known. The chain's CDR3 is CASSLRGLANHEQFF. CDR3 in DNA: TGCGCCAGCAGCTTGAGGGGACTAGCGAACCATGAGCAGTTCTTC.